This TCR beta chain was captured by sequencing in a study of vaccination and CD4 T cells after COVID-19. In this sample, this clonotype turned up a few times. As yet, its antigen is unknown. The treatment here: 10-day PBMC culture with coronavirus spike peptide pools or control peptides (ViraFEST assay). The unexposed donor's CD4+ T cells were collected before the COVID-19 pandemic (2011-2018). In the ViraFEST assay, peptide-pool expansion preceded TCR sequencing of expanded clonotypes. The CDR3 spans 15 residues. Germline V gives CDR1 MNHEY, CDR2 SMNVEV (reference sequence). J gave up 2 bases and V 2 bases, and 5 bases lay outside the gene matches. Researchers used the Oncomine TCR Beta short-read assay to sequence DNA from cultured CD4+ T cells. DNA came from CD4+ T cells after culture. Each CDR3 protein is one row after TCRdb ran MiXCR on the PCR reads. This table holds approximately 9,800 distinct CDR3 sequences, just under 45% found once.

This receptor was identified in a human donor in good health. The chain uses TRBV27 and TRBJ1-2, with 7 bases identical to TRBD1. The sample taken for sequencing was CD4+ T cells from blood, cultured in vitro. CDR3 coding DNA: TGTGCCAGCAGTTTACAACTGACAGGGAACTATGGCTACACCTTC. Encoded protein: CASSLQLTGNYGYTF.